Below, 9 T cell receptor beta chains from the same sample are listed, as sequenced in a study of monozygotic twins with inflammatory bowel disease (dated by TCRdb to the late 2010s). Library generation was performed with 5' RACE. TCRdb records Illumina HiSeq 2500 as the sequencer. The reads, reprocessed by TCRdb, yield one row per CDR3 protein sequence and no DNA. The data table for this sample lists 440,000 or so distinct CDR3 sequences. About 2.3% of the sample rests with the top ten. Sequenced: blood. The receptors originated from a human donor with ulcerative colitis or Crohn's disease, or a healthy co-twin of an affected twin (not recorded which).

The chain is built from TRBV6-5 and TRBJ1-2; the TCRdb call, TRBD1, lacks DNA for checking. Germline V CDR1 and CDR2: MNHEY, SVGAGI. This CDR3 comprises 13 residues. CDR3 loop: CASSFGQVDGYTF.

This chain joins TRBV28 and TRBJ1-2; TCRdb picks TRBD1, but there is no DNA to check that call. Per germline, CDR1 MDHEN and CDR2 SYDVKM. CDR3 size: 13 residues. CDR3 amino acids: CASSGGGGYGYTF.

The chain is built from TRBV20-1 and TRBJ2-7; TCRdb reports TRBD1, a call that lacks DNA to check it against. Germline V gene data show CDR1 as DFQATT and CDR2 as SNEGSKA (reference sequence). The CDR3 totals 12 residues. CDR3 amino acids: CSGGRGGYEQYF.

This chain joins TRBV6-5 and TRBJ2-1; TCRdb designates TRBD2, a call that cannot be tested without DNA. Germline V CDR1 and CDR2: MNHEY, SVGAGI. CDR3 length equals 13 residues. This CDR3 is CASSREGYNEQFF.

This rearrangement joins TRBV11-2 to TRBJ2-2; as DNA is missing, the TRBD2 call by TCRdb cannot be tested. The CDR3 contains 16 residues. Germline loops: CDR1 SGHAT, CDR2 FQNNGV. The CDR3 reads CASSPGLAGVKGELFF.

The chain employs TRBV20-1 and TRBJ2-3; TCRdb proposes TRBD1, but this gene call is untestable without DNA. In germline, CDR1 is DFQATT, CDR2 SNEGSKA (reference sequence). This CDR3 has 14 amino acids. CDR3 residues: CSASAAGVTDTQYF.

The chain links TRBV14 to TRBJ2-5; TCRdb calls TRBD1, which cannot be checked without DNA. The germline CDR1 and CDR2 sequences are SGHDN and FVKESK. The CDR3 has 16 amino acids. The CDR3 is CASSYHFGGGQETQYF.

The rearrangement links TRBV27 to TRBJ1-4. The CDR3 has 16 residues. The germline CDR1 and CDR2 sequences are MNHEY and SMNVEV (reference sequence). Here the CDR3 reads CASSSPGSGDGEKLFF.

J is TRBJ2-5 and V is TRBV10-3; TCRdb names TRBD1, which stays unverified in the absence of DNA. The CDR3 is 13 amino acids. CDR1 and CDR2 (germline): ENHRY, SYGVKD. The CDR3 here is CAISAQGVETQYF.